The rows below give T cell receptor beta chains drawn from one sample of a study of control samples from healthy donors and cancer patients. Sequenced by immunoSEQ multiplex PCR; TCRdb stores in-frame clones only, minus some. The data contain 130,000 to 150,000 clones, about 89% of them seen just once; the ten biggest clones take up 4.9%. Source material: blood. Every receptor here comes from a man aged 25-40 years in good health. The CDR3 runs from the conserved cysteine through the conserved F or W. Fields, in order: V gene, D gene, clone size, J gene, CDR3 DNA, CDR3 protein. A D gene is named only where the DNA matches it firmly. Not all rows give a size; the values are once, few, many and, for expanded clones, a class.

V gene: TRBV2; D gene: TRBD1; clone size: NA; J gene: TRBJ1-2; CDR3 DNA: TGTGCCGGGGGACAGGGTGACTATGGCTACACCTTC; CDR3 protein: CAGGQGDYGYTF
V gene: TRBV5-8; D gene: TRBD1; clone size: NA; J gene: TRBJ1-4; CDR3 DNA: TGTGCCAGCGGCGAAACAGGGGCAACTAATGAAAAACTGTTTTTT; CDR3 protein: CASGETGATNEKLFF
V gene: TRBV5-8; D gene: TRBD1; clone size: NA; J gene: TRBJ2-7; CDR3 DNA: TGTGCCAGCAGCTTTCCCGACAGGGGGCAGGGGGAGTACTTC; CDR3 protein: CASSFPDRGQGEYF
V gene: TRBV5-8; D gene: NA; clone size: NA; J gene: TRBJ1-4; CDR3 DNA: TGTGCCAGCAGCCCCGGGACGACCCCGGATGGGGAAAAACTGTTTTTT; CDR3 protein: CASSPGTTPDGEKLFF
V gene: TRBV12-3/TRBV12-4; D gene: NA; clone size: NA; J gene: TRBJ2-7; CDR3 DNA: TGTGCCAGCAGGCGCAGCGCGTACGAGCAGTACTTC; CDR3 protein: CASRRSAYEQYF
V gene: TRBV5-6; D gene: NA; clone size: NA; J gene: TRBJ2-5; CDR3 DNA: TGTGCCAGCACCCAGAGGGGGGTGTCGGCCCAGTACTTC; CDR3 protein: CASTQRGVSAQYF
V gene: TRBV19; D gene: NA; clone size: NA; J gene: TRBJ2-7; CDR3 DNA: TGTGCCAGTAAGTCCGGGGGGCGCTACGAGCAGTACTTC; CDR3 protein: CASKSGGRYEQYF
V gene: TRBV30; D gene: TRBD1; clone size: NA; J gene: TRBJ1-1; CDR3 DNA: TGTGCCTGGAGCGCGACAGGGAGTGAAGCTTTCTTT; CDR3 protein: CAWSATGSEAFF
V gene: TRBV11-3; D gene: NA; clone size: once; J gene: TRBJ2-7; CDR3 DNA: TGTGCCAGCAGCGCCGGGACGGAGTACGAGCAGTACTTC; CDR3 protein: CASSAGTEYEQYF
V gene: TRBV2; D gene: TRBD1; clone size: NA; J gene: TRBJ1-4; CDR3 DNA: TGTGCCAGCAGTGGGTTGGGGGACAGGGTTCGTACAGATGAAAAACTGTTTTTT; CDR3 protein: CASSGLGDRVRTDEKLFF
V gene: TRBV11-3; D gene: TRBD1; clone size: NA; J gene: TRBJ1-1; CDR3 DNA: TGTGCCAGCAGCTCAGGGGGCACGAACACTGAAGCTTTCTTT; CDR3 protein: CASSSGGTNTEAFF
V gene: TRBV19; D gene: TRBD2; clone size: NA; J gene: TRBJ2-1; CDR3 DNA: TGTGCCAGTAGTATAGACCCGGGACTAGCGGGGGTTTACTCCTACAATGAGCAGTTCTTC; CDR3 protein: CASSIDPGLAGVYSYNEQFF
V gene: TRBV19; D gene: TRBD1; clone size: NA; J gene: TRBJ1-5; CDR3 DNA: TGTGCCAGTAATGACAGGGGTAGCAATCAGCCCCAGCATTTT; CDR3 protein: CASNDRGSNQPQHF
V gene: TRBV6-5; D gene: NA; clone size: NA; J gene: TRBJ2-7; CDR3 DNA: TGTGCCAGCAGCCAAGGACTCGCATCCTACGAGCAGTACTTC; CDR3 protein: CASSQGLASYEQYF
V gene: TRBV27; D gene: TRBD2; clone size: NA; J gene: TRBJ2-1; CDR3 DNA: TGTGCCAGCAGCCTTAGCGGGCCGCACAATGAGCAGTTCTTC; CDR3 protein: CASSLSGPHNEQFF
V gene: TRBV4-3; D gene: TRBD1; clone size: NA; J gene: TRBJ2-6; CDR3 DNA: TGCGCCAGCAGCCAACAGGGGGCTGGGGCCAACGTCCTGACTTTC; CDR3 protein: CASSQQGAGANVLTF
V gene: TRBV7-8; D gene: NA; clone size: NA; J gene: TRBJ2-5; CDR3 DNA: TGTGCCAGCAGCAAAGGGGCCAGTAGCGAGACCCAGTACTTC; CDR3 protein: CASSKGASSETQYF